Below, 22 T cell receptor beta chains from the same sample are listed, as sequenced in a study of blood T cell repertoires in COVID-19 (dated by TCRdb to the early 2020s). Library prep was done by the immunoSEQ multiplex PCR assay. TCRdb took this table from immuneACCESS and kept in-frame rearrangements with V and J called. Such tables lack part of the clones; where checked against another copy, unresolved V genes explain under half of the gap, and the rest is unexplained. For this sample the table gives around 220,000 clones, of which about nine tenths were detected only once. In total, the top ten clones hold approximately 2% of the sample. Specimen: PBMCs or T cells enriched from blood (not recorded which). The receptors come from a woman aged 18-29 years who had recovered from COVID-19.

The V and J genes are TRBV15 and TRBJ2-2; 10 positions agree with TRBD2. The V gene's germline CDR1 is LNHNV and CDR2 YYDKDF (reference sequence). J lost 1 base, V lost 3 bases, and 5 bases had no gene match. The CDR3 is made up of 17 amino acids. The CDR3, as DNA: TGTGCCACCAGCAGGGGAGCGGGAGGGAGGAACACCGGGGAGCTGTTTTTT. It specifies CATSRGAGGRNTGELFF.

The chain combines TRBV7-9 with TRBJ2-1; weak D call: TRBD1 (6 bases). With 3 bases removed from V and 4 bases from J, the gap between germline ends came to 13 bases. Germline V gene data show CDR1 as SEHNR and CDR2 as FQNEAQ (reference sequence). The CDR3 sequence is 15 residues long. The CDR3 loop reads CASSFPGQIYNEQFF. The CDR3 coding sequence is TGTGCCAGCAGCTTCCCCGGACAGATTTACAATGAGCAGTTCTTC.

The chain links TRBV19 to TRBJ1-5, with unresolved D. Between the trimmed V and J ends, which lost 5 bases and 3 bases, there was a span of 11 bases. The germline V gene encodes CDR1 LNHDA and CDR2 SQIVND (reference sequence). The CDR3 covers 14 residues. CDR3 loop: CASSVRRVNQPQHF. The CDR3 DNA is TGTGCCAGTAGTGTACGGAGGGTCAATCAGCCCCAGCATTTT.

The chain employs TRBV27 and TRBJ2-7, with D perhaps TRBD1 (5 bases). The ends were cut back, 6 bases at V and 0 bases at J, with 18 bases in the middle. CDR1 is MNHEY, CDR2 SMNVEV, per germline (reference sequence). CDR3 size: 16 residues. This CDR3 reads CASSQYAGLGSYEQYF. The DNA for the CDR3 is TGTGCCAGCAGCCAATACGCAGGGTTAGGCTCCTACGAGCAGTACTTC.

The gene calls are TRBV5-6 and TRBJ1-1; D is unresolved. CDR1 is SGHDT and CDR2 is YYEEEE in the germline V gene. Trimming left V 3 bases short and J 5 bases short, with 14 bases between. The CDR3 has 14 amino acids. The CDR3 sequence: CASSWAGKQTEAFF. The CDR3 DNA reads TGTGCCAGCAGCTGGGCAGGAAAACAGACTGAAGCTTTCTTT.

In DNA, the CDR3 is TGTGCCAGCAGTCGCCGGGACTCCTATAATTCACCCCTCCACTTT. Translation gives CASSRRDSYNSPLHF. This chain links TRBV27 with TRBJ1-6, with unresolved D. The germline V gene encodes CDR1 MNHEY and CDR2 SMNVEV (reference sequence). This CDR3 region has 15 residues. V lost 5 bases and J 0 bases, leaving 8 bases between the germline ends.

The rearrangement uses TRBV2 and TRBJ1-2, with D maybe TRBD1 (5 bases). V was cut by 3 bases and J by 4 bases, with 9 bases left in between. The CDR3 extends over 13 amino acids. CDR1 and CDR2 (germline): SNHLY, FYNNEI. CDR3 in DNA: TGTGCCAGCAGTGAGCGGGGCAGCTATGGCTACACCTTC. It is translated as CASSERGSYGYTF.

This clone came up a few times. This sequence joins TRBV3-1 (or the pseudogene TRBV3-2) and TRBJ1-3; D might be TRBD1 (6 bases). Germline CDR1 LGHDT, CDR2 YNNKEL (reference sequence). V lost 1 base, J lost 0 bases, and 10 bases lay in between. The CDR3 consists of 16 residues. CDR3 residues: CASSQAIRGSGNTIYF. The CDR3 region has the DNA TGTGCCAGCAGCCAAGCAATCAGGGGCTCTGGAAACACCATATATTTT.

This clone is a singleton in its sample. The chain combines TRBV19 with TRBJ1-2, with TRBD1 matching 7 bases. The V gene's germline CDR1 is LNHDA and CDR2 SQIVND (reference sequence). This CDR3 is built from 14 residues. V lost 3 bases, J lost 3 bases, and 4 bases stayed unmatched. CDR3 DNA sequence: TGTGCCAGTAGTATGGGGACAGCGGACTATGGCTACACCTTC. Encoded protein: CASSMGTADYGYTF.

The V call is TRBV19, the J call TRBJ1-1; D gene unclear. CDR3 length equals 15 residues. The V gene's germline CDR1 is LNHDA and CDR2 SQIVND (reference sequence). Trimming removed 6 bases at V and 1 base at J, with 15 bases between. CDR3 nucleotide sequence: TGTGCCAGTAGGCTAGCCTCGGAGGGGAACACTGAAGCTTTCTTT. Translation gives CASRLASEGNTEAFF.

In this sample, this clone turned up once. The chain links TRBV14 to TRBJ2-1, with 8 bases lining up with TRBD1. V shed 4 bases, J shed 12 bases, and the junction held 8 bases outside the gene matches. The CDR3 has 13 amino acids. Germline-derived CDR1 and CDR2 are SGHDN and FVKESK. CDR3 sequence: CASSPTGGLSQFF. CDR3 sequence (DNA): TGTGCCAGCAGCCCCACAGGGGGTTTATCGCAGTTCTTC.

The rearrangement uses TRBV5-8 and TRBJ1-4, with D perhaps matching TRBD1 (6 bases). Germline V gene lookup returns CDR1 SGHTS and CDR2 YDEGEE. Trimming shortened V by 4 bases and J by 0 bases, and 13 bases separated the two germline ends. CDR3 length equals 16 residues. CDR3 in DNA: TGTGCCAGCAGCCCCGGACAGTCTGCAACTAATGAAAAACTGTTTTTT. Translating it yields CASSPGQSATNEKLFF.

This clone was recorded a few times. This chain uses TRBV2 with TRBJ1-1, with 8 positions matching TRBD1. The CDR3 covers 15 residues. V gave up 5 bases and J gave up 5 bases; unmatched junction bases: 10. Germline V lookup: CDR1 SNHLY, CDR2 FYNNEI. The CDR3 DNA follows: TGTGCCAGCAGTATCTCCACAGGGGGGATGACTGAAGCTTTCTTT. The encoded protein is CASSISTGGMTEAFF.

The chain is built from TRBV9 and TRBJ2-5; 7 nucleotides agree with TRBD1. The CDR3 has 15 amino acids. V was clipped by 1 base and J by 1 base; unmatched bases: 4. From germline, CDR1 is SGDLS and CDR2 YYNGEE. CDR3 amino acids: CASSVSRQGQETQYF. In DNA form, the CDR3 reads TGTGCCAGCAGCGTATCAAGACAGGGCCAAGAGACCCAGTACTTC. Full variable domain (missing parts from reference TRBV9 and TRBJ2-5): DSGVTQTPKHLITATGQRVTLRCSPRSGDLSVYWYQQSLDQGLQFLIQYYNGEERAKGNILERFSAQQFPDLHSELNLSSLELGDSALYFCASSVSRQGQETQYFGPGTRLLVL.

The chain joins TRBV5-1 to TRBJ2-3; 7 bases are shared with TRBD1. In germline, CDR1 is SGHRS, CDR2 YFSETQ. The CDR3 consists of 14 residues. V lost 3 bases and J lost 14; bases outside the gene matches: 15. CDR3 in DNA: TGCGCCAGCAGCTCCACAGGGGAGACGGGGCGTGGGTATTTT. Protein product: CASSSTGETGRGYF. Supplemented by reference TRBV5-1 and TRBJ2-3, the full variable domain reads KAGVTQTPRYLIKTRGQQVTLSCSPISGHRSVSWYQQTPGQGLQFLFEYFSETQRNKGNFPGRFSGRQFSNSRSEMNVSTLELGDSALYLCASSSTGETGRGYFGPGTRLTVL.

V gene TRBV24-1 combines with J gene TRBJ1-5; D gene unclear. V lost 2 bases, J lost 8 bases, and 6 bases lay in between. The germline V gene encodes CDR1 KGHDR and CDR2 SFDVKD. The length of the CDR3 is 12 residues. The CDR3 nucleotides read TGTGCCACCAGTGATTCAACTAAGCCCCAGCATTTT. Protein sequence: CATSDSTKPQHF.

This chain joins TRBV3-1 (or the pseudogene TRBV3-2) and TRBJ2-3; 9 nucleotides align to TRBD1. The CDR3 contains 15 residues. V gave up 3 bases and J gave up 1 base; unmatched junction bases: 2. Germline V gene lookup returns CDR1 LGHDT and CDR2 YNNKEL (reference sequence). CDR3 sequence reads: CASSQGQGGTDTQYF. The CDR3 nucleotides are TGTGCCAGCAGCCAGGGACAGGGAGGCACAGATACGCAGTATTTT.

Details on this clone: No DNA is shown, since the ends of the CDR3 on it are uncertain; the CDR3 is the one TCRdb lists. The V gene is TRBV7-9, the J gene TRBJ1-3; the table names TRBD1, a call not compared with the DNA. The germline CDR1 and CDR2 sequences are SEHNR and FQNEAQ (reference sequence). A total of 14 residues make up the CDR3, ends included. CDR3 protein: CASSFGPGGNTIYF.

The CDR3 region is CAISTDRGTEAFF. The CDR3 DNA sequence: TGTGCCATCAGTACCGACAGGGGCACTGAAGCTTTCTTT. The J gene is TRBJ1-1, the V gene TRBV10-3, with 8 bases identical to TRBD1. The ends lost 5 bases at V and 4 bases at J; junction bases unmatched: 3. This CDR3 spans 13 amino acids. CDR1 ENHRY and CDR2 SYGVKD come from the germline V gene.

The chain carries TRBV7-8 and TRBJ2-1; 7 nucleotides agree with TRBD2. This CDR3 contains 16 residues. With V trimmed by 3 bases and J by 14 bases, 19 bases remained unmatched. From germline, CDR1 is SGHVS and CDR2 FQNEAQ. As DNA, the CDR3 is TGTGCCAGCAGCTTCCAACCCACAGCGGGGCGGAATATCGAGTTCTTC. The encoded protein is CASSFQPTAGRNIEFF.

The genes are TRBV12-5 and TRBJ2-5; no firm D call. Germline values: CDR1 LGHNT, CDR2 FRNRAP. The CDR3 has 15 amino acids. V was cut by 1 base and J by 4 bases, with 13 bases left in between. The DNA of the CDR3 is TGTGCTAGTGGTTTGGCCATCTCAGGTGGAGAGACCCAGTACTTC. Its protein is CASGLAISGGETQYF.

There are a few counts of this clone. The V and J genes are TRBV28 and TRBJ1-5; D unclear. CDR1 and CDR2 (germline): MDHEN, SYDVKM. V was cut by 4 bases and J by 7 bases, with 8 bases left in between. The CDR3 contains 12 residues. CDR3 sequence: CASSSPMQPQHF. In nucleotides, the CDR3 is TGTGCCAGCAGTTCCCCTATGCAGCCCCAGCATTTT.